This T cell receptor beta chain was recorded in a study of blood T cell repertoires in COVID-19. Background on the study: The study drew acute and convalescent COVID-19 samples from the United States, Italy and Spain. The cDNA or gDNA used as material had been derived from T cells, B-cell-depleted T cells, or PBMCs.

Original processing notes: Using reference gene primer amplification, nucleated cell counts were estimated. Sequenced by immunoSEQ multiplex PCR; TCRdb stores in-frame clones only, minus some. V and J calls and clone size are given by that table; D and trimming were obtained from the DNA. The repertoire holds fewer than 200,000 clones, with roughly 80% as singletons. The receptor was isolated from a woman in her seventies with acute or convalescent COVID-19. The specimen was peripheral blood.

The CDR3 DNA is TGTGCCAGCACCCAGACAGGGAACTATGGCTACACCTTC. Amino acid sequence: CASTQTGNYGYTF. This sequence joins TRBV6-5 and TRBJ1-2; 7 bases align to TRBD1. The CDR3 sequence is 13 residues long. The junction had 4 bases not matched to a gene; V was cut back by 7 bases and J by 2 bases. Per the germline V gene, CDR1 is MNHEY and CDR2 is SVGAGI.